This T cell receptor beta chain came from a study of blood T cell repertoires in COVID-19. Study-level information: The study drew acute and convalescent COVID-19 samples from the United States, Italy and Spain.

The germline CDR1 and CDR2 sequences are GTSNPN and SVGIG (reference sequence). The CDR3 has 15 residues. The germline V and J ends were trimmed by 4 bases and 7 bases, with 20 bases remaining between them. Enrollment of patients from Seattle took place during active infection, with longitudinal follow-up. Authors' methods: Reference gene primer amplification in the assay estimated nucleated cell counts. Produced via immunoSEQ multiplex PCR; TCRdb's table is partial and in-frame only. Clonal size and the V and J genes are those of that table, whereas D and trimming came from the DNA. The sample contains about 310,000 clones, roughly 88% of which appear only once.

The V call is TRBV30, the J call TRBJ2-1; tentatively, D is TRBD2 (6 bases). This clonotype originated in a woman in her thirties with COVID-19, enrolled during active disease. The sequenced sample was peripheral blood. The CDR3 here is CAWTRSSGERNEQFF. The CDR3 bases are TGTGCCTGGACGAGAAGTTCGGGGGAGAGGAATGAGCAGTTCTTC.